Shown below are 16 T cell receptor beta chains from a single sample sequenced in a study of T-cell reconstitution after alpha-beta-depleted transplantation in children. Construction of the TCRbeta library involved unique molecular identifiers. TCRdb re-derived calls from the PCR reads in MiXCR, one entry per CDR3 protein. The top ten hold roughly 6% of the sample, which has some 200,000 distinct CDR3 sequences, roughly 6.6% seen once. The sample here was PBMCs, taken before TCRalphabeta/CD19-depleted stem cell transplant. The receptors derive from a boy aged 2 to 10 with acute lymphoblastic leukemia, due to receive a stem cell transplant.

As regards this clonotype: A single base separates this from a much larger clone, so it may be a read error. The chain couples TRBV11-2 to TRBJ1-2; D is possibly TRBD1 (5 bases). V was pared by 10 bases and J by 11 bases, with 23 bases between. Germline CDR1 and CDR2: SGHAT and FQNNGV. This CDR3 has 13 amino acids. The CDR3 loop reads CAILSRQGVGYTF. CDR3 DNA sequence: TGTGCCATCCTGAGTAGGCAGGGCGTTGGGTACACCTTC.

This clonotype was seen repeatedly, ten times or more. The chain uses TRBV5-1 and TRBJ2-1, with D uncertain. Trimming removed 1 base from V and 7 bases from J, with 9 bases in between. Germline CDR1 and CDR2: SGHRS and YFSETQ. The CDR3 totals 13 residues. The CDR3 sequence: CASSLRASNEQFF. CDR3 DNA sequence: TGCGCCAGCAGCTTGCGTGCCAGTAATGAGCAGTTCTTC.

This clonotype appeared a few times. The V call is TRBV9, the J call TRBJ2-5, with a weak D call TRBD2 (5 bases). The CDR3 is 17 amino acids. CDR1 is SGDLS, CDR2 YYNGEE, per germline. Trimming took off 0 bases at V and 1 base at J, with 16 bases between the two ends. DNA of the CDR3: TGTGCCAGCAGCGTAGACTTAGAGAGCGGAATCCAAGAGACCCAGTACTTC. Amino acid sequence: CASSVDLESGIQETQYF.

In its sample, this clonotype was seen many times. This rearrangement joins TRBV7-9 to TRBJ2-1; TRBD2 aligns across 9 bases. After removal of 7 bases from V and 6 bases from J, the junction contained 10 bases not matched to a gene. The CDR3 consists of 15 residues. The V gene's germline CDR1 is SEHNR and CDR2 FQNEAQ (reference sequence). The CDR3 region has the DNA TGTGCCAGCAAGTCACCGGGACTAGCTTCCAATGAGCAGTTCTTC. Residues: CASKSPGLASNEQFF.

This clonotype was seen a few times. The V and J genes are TRBV10-3 and TRBJ2-5, with a weak D call TRBD2 (5 bases). This CDR3 region has 13 residues. The V gene's germline CDR1 is ENHRY and CDR2 SYGVKD. V lost 8 bases and J lost 0, with 10 bases in between. DNA for the CDR3: TGTGCCATCTCGCGGGCAAACCAAGAGACCCAGTACTTC. This translates into CAISRANQETQYF.

This clonotype has only a few counts. The chain has TRBV7-9 and TRBJ1-2, with D maybe TRBD1 (6 bases). Germline V CDR1 and CDR2: SEHNR, FQNEAQ (reference sequence). The CDR3 contains 15 residues. V gave up 5 bases and J gave up 4 bases, with 17 bases separating them. CDR3 coding DNA: TGTGCCAGCAGCGCCGACAGGAGCGCAAGCTATGGCTACACCTTC. It translates to CASSADRSASYGYTF.

In this sample, this clonotype turned up a few times. The rearrangement uses TRBV29-1 and TRBJ1-4; perhaps TRBD1 as D (5 bases). The V gene lost 6 bases and the J gene lost 8 bases, with 25 bases spanning the gap. CDR3 length: 16 amino acids. Germline lookup yields CDR1 SQVTM and CDR2 ANQGSEA. CDR3 residues: CSVIGGTSLGAEKLFF. The CDR3 nucleotides are TGCAGCGTGATCGGCGGGACTTCTTTAGGAGCAGAAAAACTGTTTTTT.

This clonotype was seen a few times. V usage is TRBV7-2 and J usage is TRBJ2-5, with D maybe TRBD2 (5 bases). The germline V gene encodes CDR1 SGHTA and CDR2 FQGNSA. Trimming removed 1 base from V and 2 bases from J, with 11 bases in between. The CDR3 is 15 amino acids. CDR3 bases: TGTGCCAGCAGCTTAGAGCGGTCAGCACAAGAGACCCAGTACTTC. The encoded protein is CASSLERSAQETQYF.

In its sample, this clonotype was seen many times. This chain's CDR3 is CSVETQDADTQYF. CDR3 nucleotides: TGCAGCGTTGAAACGCAGGACGCAGATACGCAGTATTTT. This sequence joins TRBV29-1 and TRBJ2-3; D call uncertain. The CDR3 totals 13 residues. The V gene lost 2 bases and the J gene lost 4 bases, with 10 bases spanning the gap. Germline-derived CDR1 and CDR2 are SQVTM and ANQGSEA.

This clonotype was counted many times. This chain uses TRBV15 with TRBJ2-3; no clear D. CDR3 size: 14 residues. V lost 1 base and J lost 6, with 11 bases in between. Germline CDR1 is LNHNV and CDR2 is YYDKDF (reference sequence). The chain's CDR3 is CATSRVGVADTQYF. Here the CDR3 DNA reads TGTGCCACCAGCAGAGTTGGGGTGGCGGATACGCAGTATTTT.

This clonotype was found many times. The chain employs TRBV11-2 and TRBJ1-1; D might be TRBD1 (5 bases). CDR3 length equals 15 residues. V was trimmed by 5 bases and J by 0 bases, leaving 13 bases between them. Germline CDR1 reads SGHAT; CDR2 reads FQNNGV. CDR3 loop: CASSPEWTLNTEAFF. CDR3 DNA: TGTGCCAGCAGCCCAGAGTGGACATTGAACACTGAAGCTTTCTTT.

Many counts were recorded for this clonotype. The genes are TRBV7-9 and TRBJ2-4, with 9 bases fitting TRBD2. The CDR3 is made up of 14 amino acids. Trimming removed 5 bases from V and 7 bases from J; junction bases left unmatched: 6. Germline CDR1 and CDR2: SEHNR and FQNEAQ (reference sequence). DNA for the CDR3: TGTGCCAGCAGCGCGCCGGGACTAGCTAACATTCAGTACTTC. Residues: CASSAPGLANIQYF.

This clonotype occurred a few times. The rearrangement links TRBV5-1 to TRBJ1-5; no reliable D call. Germline CDR1 reads SGHRS; CDR2 reads YFSETQ. The V end lost 0 bases, the J end lost 4 bases, and 5 bases lay between the germline ends. CDR3 length equals 13 residues. CDR3 region: CASSLEVNQPQHF. CDR3 in DNA: TGCGCCAGCAGCTTGGAGGTAAATCAGCCCCAGCATTTT.

Ten or more counts support this clonotype. This rearrangement joins TRBV7-9 to TRBJ1-1; maybe TRBD1 (6 bases). Deletions cut 5 bases from V and 8 bases from J, with 24 bases between. CDR3 size: 16 residues. Germline CDR1 reads SEHNR; CDR2 reads FQNEAQ (reference sequence). This CDR3 is CASSPRDTFGPWEAFF. As DNA, the CDR3 is TGTGCCAGCAGCCCACGGGACACATTTGGGCCATGGGAAGCTTTCTTT. The entire variable domain, with the rest obtained from reference TRBV7-9 and TRBJ1-1, is as follows: DTGVSQNPRHKITKRGQNVTFRCDPISEHNRLYWYRQTLGQGPEFLTYFQNEAQLEKSRLLSDRFSAERPKGSFSTLEIQRTEQGDSAMYLCASSPRDTFGPWEAFFGQGTRLTVV.

This clonotype was recorded at least ten times. The gene calls are TRBV5-1 and TRBJ2-1; no definite D call. Trimming pared 0 bases from V and 3 bases from J, leaving 4 bases between. The CDR3 extends over 13 amino acids. Germline-derived CDR1 and CDR2 are SGHRS and YFSETQ. The CDR3 reads CASSLGGYNEQFF. For the CDR3, the DNA is TGCGCCAGCAGCTTGGGGGGCTACAATGAGCAGTTCTTC. The full variable domain, with the rest looked up from reference TRBV5-1 and TRBJ2-1, is KAGVTQTPRYLIKTRGQQVTLSCSPISGHRSVSWYQQTPGQGLQFLFEYFSETQRNKGNFPGRFSGRQFSNSRSEMNVSTLELGDSALYLCASSLGGYNEQFFGPGTRLTVL.

The rearrangement uses TRBV6-2 or TRBV6-3 and TRBJ2-5, with 7 bases that match TRBD2. Germline CDR1 is MNHEY and CDR2 is SVGEGT. J gave up 2 bases and V 5 bases, and 11 bases lay outside the gene matches. The CDR3 covers 16 residues. The DNA for the CDR3 is TGTGCCAGCAGTAAGCCTCGGGGGGAGATACAAGAGACCCAGTACTTC. Its protein is CASSKPRGEIQETQYF.